A selection of T cell receptor beta chains follows, all from one sample in a study of cytomegalovirus exposure and HLA in healthy donors. TCRdb's table, derived via immunoSEQ multiplex PCR, lists solely in-frame clones and lacks some. Among 150,000 or so clones listed, about two thirds were seen once. The specimen was PBMCs. These receptors originate from a man younger than 45 in good health and CMV-seropositive. CDR3s include the opening cysteine and the closing phenylalanine or tryptophan. The D gene is left open where the match is weak. Size tells how often a clone was seen (once, few, many) or the class of an expanded clone, and some rows leave it out.

J gene	clone size	V gene	D gene	CDR3 DNA	CDR3 protein
TRBJ2-5	few	TRBV28	TRBD1	TGTGCCAGCCAAAAGGCCGGGACAGGGGAGACCCAGTACTTC	CASQKAGTGETQYF
TRBJ2-2	-	TRBV7-3	-	TGTGCCAGCAGCTTATTTACAGGGAACACCGGGGAGCTGTTTTTT	CASSLFTGNTGELFF
TRBJ2-1	few	TRBV9	-	TGTGCCAGCAGCGGACGAGGGCGGTACAATGAGCAGTTCTTC	CASSGRGRYNEQFF
TRBJ2-3	-	TRBV6-5	-	TGTGCCAGCAGTTCCTGGGCGAACCTGGGCGATACGCAGTATTTT	CASSSWANLGDTQYF
TRBJ2-3	-	TRBV9	TRBD2	TGTGCCAGCAGCGCGACTAGCGGTACAGATACGCAGTATTTT	CASSATSGTDTQYF
TRBJ1-1	-	TRBV10-3	TRBD1	TGTGCCATCAGGGCCCGTGAAGGGGGCGTAAGTACTGAAGCTTTCTTT	CAIRAREGGVSTEAFF
TRBJ2-1	-	TRBV10-1	-	TGCGCCGCGAGTCGGGACACCTCCGCCCGGGAGCAGTTCTTC	CAASRDTSAREQFF
TRBJ1-2	-	TRBV25-1	TRBD1	TGTGCCAGCAGACAGGGGGCCTTTTATGGCTACACCTTC	CASRQGAFYGYTF
TRBJ2-7	-	TRBV29-1	TRBD1	TGCAGCGCAAAACGGGACAGCTCCTACGAGCAGTACTTC	CSAKRDSSYEQYF
TRBJ1-2	-	TRBV30	TRBD1	TGTGCCTGGAGTGAGGAGGGGGCAGGGGGCTACACCTTC	CAWSEEGAGGYTF
TRBJ2-7	-	TRBV19	-	TGTGCCAGTAACTCAGCGACCGTCTCCTACGAGCAGTACTTC	CASNSATVSYEQYF
TRBJ2-7	few	TRBV19	-	TGTGCCAGTAGTATTATGGGCAGCACCTACGAGCAGTACTTC	CASSIMGSTYEQYF
TRBJ2-3	few	TRBV5-1	TRBD2	TGCGCCAGCAGCCCGGGGGGGGGCGGAAGCACAGATACGCAGTATTTT	CASSPGGGGSTDTQYF
TRBJ2-1	-	TRBV19	-	TGTGCCAGTAGTATGCCCTATCCGAGCGGAGTATACAATGAGCAGTTCTTC	CASSMPYPSGVYNEQFF
TRBJ1-2	-	TRBV19	TRBD1	TGTGCCAGTAGTATGCGGACCGGGACAGGAGCTTATGGCTACACCTTC	CASSMRTGTGAYGYTF
TRBJ2-5	-	TRBV19	TRBD2	TGTGCCAGTAAGGCCCAAGGGGAGGGGACCCAGTACTTC	CASKAQGEGTQYF
TRBJ2-7	-	TRBV6-6	-	TGTGCCAGCACCCACAGGAGTCGGGACGAGCAGTACTTC	CASTHRSRDEQYF
TRBJ1-2	-	TRBV9	TRBD1	TGTGCCAGCAGCGTAGGAGGGGGCGACTATGGCTACACCTTC	CASSVGGGDYGYTF
TRBJ2-3	-	TRBV5-3	TRBD2	TGTGCCAGAAGCCCCCGACTAGCGGGCTGTATCCTCACAGATACGCAGTATTTT	CARSPRLAGCILTDTQYF
TRBJ1-1	-	TRBV5-4	-	TGTGCCAGCAGCATCTGGAACACTGAAGCTTTCTTT	CASSIWNTEAFF
TRBJ2-7	-	TRBV28	-	TGTGCCAGCAGTTTTCGGGGAGCCTACGAGCAGTACTTC	CASSFRGAYEQYF
TRBJ2-1	-	TRBV7-6	TRBD2	TGTGCCAGCAGCTACATACTAGCGGGATACAATGAGCAGTTCTTC	CASSYILAGYNEQFF
TRBJ2-5	-	TRBV5-1	-	TGCGCCAGCAGCCTAACAGAGACCCAGTACTTC	CASSLTETQYF
TRBJ1-5	many	TRBV2	-	TGTGCCAGCAGTGAAGCGCAGAGGCAGCCCCAGCATTTT	CASSEAQRQPQHF
TRBJ2-5	-	TRBV30	-	TGTGCCTGGAAGACTATCCAAGAGACCCAGTACTTC	CAWKTIQETQYF
TRBJ2-1	-	TRBV10-1	-	TGCGCCAGCAGTGAGGACTTGGGTAAAGATGAGCAGTTCTTC	CASSEDLGKDEQFF
TRBJ2-3	once	TRBV19	-	TGTGCCAGTAGTCGCTCGGGCGGGAGCACAGATACGCAGTATTTT	CASSRSGGSTDTQYF
TRBJ1-1	many	TRBV4-1	TRBD1	TGCGCCAGCAGCCAGCCATCCGGGACAGGGAACACTGAAGCTTTCTTT	CASSQPSGTGNTEAFF
TRBJ2-3	-	TRBV4-1	-	TGCGCCAGTACTAGCACAGATACGCAGTATTTT	CASTSTDTQYF
TRBJ2-2	-	TRBV10-3	TRBD2	TGTGCCATCAGGGGCGAGAAGGGGGGTCGGCCTAGCGGGAGGCGGACCGGGGAGCTGTTTTTT	CAIRGEKGGRPSGRRTGELFF
TRBJ2-3	-	TRBV7-9	TRBD2	TGTGCCAGCAGCGCCAACCTTAGCGGGAGCTTTGATACGCAGTATTTT	CASSANLSGSFDTQYF
TRBJ2-1	-	TRBV28	TRBD2	TGTGCCAGCAACGGCGGGAGGGCTCCGTACAATGAGCAGTTCTTC	CASNGGRAPYNEQFF
TRBJ2-1	-	TRBV19	-	TGTGCCAGTAGTATAAACAGGGAGTGGAAATACAATGAGCAGTTCTTC	CASSINREWKYNEQFF
TRBJ2-7	-	TRBV5-1	-	TGCGCCAGCAGCTTGAACGGCGGGAATAGCGAGCAGTACTTC	CASSLNGGNSEQYF
TRBJ2-7	-	TRBV13	TRBD1	TGTGCCAGCAGCTCCGGGACAGGGCGGTACGAGCAGTACTTC	CASSSGTGRYEQYF
TRBJ1-2	once	TRBV9	-	TGTGCCAGCAGTTCGGACAGTAACTATGGCTACACCTTC	CASSSDSNYGYTF
TRBJ2-7	once	TRBV5-1	TRBD1	TGCGCCAGCAGCTTGAAACAGGGGGTACGCTACGAGCAGTACTTC	CASSLKQGVRYEQYF
TRBJ2-7	-	TRBV28	TRBD2	TGTGCCACCGACGGGACTAGCGGGGCCTACGAGCAGTACTTC	CATDGTSGAYEQYF
TRBJ1-1	once	TRBV10-3	TRBD1	TGTGCCATCAGTGAGTCGACTCGAGGGGGCTCTGCTGAAGCTTTCTTT	CAISESTRGGSAEAFF
TRBJ2-3	few	TRBV30	TRBD2	TGTGCCTGGAGCCTCTTGGGAGGGTACTTGTCCTTCACAGATACGCAGTATTTT	CAWSLLGGYLSFTDTQYF
TRBJ1-1	few	TRBV6-6	-	TGTGCCAGCAGGACTAGTCTTGACGGGCAGGCTGAAGCTTTCTTT	CASRTSLDGQAEAFF
TRBJ2-7	-	TRBV11-2	TRBD1	TGTGCCAGCAGCAGAGGGACAGACTACGAGCAGTACTTC	CASSRGTDYEQYF
TRBJ2-7	-	TRBV7-2	-	TGTGCCAGCAGCGACGGGACCTACGAGCAGTACTTC	CASSDGTYEQYF
TRBJ2-5	-	TRBV30	TRBD1	TGTGCCTGGAGCAAACTGAGATCCGGGACAGGTCAAGGGGAGACCCAGTACTTC	CAWSKLRSGTGQGETQYF
TRBJ2-7	-	TRBV13	-	TGTGCCAGCAGCCTAATCTACGAGCAGTACTTC	CASSLIYEQYF
TRBJ2-3	-	TRBV10-1	-	TGCGCCAGCAGTGAGTCTGGTGGGAGATCAGATACGCAGTATTTT	CASSESGGRSDTQYF
TRBJ2-7	-	TRBV4-1	TRBD2	TGCGCCAGCAGCCAAGATCACCACGGACTAGCACAAAAGGAGCAGTACTTC	CASSQDHHGLAQKEQYF
TRBJ2-7	-	TRBV5-8	-	TGTGCCAGCAGCTCCCCCGCCTACGAGCAGTACTTC	CASSSPAYEQYF
TRBJ2-1	-	TRBV11-2	TRBD2	TGTGCCAGCAGCTTAGAGGGACTAGCGGGAGCGGGATACAATGAGCAGTTCTTC	CASSLEGLAGAGYNEQFF
TRBJ1-1	-	TRBV30	TRBD1	TGTGCCTGGAGTTCCGGGACAGCAGAAGCTTTCTTT	CAWSSGTAEAFF
TRBJ2-1	-	TRBV7-8	TRBD2	TGTGCCAGCAGCTTATTCCAGCGGGAGACTATCTACAATGAGCAGTTCTTC	CASSLFQRETIYNEQFF
TRBJ2-5	once	TRBV4-2	TRBD1	TGTGCCAGCAGCCCGGGACAGCAAGAGACCCAGTACTTC	CASSPGQQETQYF
TRBJ2-6	many	TRBV2	TRBD1	TGTGCCAGCAGTGGACAGGGGGCGGGTGGGGCCAACGTCCTGACTTTC	CASSGQGAGGANVLTF
TRBJ2-5	-	TRBV27	-	TGTGCCAGCAGTTTAGGTCAGCAAGAGACCCAGTACTTC	CASSLGQQETQYF
TRBJ1-1	-	TRBV5-8	-	TGTGCCAGCAGCTTGGCCGGGAAGAACACTGAAGCTTTCTTT	CASSLAGKNTEAFF
TRBJ1-1	-	TRBV6-1	-	TGTGCCAGCAGTTCAACAGTGAACACTGAAGCTTTCTTT	CASSSTVNTEAFF
TRBJ1-1	few	TRBV5-6	-	TGTGCCAGCAGCACAGATTTGGGGAACACTGAAGCTTTCTTT	CASSTDLGNTEAFF
TRBJ1-2	-	TRBV30	-	TGTGCCTGGTTGACAGGCCGGGGCTATGGCTACACCTTC	CAWLTGRGYGYTF
TRBJ1-4	-	TRBV7-9	-	TGTGCCAGCCTCAAGGAGGTAGAAAAACTGTTTTTT	CASLKEVEKLFF
TRBJ1-3	-	TRBV9	-	TGTGCCAGCAGGCCTTTCGGGGGAAACACCATATATTTT	CASRPFGGNTIYF